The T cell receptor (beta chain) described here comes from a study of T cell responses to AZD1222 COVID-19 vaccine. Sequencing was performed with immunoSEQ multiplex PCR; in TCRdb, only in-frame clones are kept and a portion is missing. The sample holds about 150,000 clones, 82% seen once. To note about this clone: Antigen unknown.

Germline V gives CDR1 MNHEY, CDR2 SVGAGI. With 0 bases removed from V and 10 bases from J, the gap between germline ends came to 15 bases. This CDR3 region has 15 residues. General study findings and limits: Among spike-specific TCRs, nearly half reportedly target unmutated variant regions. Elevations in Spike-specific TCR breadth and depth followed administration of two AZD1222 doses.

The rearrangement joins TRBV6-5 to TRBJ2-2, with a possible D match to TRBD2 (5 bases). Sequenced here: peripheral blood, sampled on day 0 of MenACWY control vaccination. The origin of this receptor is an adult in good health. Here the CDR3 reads CASSYSRVGRKELFF. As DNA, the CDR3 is TGTGCCAGCAGTTACTCGAGGGTCGGGCGGAAGGAGCTGTTTTTT.